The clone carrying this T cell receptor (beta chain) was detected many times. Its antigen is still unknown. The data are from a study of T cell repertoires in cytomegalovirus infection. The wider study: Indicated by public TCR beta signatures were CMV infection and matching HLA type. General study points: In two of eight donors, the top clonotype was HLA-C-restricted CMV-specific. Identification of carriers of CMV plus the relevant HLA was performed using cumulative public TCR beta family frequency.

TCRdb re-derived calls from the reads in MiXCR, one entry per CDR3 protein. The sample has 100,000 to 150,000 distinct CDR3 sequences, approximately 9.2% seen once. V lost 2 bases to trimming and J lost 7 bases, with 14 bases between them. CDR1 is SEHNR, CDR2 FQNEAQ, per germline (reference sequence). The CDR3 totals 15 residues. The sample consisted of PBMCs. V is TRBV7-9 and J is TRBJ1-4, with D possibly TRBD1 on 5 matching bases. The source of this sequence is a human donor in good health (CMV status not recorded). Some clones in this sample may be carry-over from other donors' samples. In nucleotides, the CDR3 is TGTGCCAGCAGCTTATTGGTAGGGACGAGTGAAAAACTGTTTTTT. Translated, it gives CASSLLVGTSEKLFF.